This TCR beta chain was sequenced for a study of shared clonotypes between healthy human individuals. The table came from immunoSEQ multiplex PCR; TCRdb's copy has only in-frame clones and leaves some out. This table has 1.6 million or so clones, roughly 96% appearing once. All participating donors were Caucasian adults from Nashville, Tennessee. Unmatched junction bases numbered 6, after V lost 0 bases and J lost 5 bases. Germline values: CDR1 MNHNY, CDR2 SVGAGI (reference sequence). The CDR3 extends over 15 amino acids. The chain links TRBV6-6 to TRBJ1-1; 7 positions agree with TRBD1. Sequencing was carried out using naive CD4+ T cells sorted from blood. Subset reported: CD45RA+ positively selected. This sequence originates from a man under 40 in good health. For the CDR3, the DNA is TGTGCCAGCAGTTACTCGGACAGGAGGAGGACTGAAGCTTTCTTT. Translating it yields CASSYSDRRRTEAFF.